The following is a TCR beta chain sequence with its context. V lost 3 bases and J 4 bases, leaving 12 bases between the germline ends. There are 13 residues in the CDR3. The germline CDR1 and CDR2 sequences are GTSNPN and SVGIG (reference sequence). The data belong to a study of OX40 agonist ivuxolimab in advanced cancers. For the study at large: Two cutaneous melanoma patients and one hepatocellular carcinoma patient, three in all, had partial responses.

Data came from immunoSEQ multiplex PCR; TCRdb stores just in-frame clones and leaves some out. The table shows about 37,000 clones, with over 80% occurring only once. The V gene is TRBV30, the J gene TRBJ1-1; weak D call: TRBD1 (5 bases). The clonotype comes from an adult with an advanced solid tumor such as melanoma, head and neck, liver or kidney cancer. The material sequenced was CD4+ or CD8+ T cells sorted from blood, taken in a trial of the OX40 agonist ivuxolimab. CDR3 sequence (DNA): TGTGCCTGGAGCAACATCGGGGGCACTGAAGCTTTCTTT. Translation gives CAWSNIGGTEAFF.